The entry that follows covers one T cell receptor (beta chain) sequence. The entry originates in a study of blood T cell repertoires in COVID-19. Study at large: Spain, Italy and the United States supplied samples that represented acute and convalescent COVID-19.

The data were produced by immunoSEQ multiplex PCR, yet TCRdb's version contains in-frame clones alone and is incomplete. The sample yields around 120,000 clones, about nine tenths seen once. Germline CDR1 and CDR2: SGHAT and FQDESV (reference sequence). Germline trimming cut 4 bases from V and 7 bases from J; bases unmatched to any gene: 15. CDR3 length equals 16 residues. The sequenced material came from peripheral blood. The sequence was obtained from a human donor with active COVID-19. The donor label of this sample is uncertain. The chain links TRBV11-1 to TRBJ1-2; 7 bases match TRBD1. DNA for the CDR3: TGTGCCAGCAGCTCCGGGACAGTTGAGGATGCGGGTGGCTACACCTTC. Translated: CASSSGTVEDAGGYTF.